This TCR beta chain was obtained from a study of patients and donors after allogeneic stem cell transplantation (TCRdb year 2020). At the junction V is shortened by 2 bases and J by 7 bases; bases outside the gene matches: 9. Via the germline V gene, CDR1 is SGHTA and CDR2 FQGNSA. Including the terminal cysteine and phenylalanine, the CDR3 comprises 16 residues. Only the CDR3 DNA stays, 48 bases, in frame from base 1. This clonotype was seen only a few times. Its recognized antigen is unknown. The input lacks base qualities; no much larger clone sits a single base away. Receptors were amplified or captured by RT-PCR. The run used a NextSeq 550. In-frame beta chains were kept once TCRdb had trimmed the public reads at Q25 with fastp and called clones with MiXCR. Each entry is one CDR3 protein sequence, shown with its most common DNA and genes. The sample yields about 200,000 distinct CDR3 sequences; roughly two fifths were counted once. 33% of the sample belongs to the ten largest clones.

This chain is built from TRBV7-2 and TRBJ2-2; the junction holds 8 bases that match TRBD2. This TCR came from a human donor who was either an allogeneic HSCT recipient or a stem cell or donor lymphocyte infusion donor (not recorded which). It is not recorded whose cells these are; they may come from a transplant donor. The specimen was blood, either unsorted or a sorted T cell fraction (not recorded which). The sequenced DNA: TGTGCCAGCAGCTTAATCAAAGGACTAGCTGGCGGGGAGCTGTTTTTT. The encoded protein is CASSLIKGLAGGELFF.